These 30 T cell receptor beta chains were all obtained from the same sample, sequenced in a study of sequential checkpoint blockade in melanoma. As for treatment: randomized to nivolumab then ipilimumab (arm A) or the reverse (arm B). The method was immunoSEQ multiplex PCR; TCRdb's version includes in-frame clones alone and lacks a portion of them. The data contain 34,000 or so clones, roughly 84% of them singletons. The sample in question was CD8+ T cells sorted from blood (inferred from file names), obtained from a patient given nivolumab and ipilimumab in sequence. The origin of the receptors is a human donor with melanoma.

This chain joins TRBV7-9 and TRBJ2-2; a possible D gene is TRBD1 (5 bases). V dropped 0 bases and J dropped 7 bases, with 9 bases sitting between them. The CDR3 extends over 14 amino acids. The germline CDR1 and CDR2 sequences are SEHNR and FQNEAQ (reference sequence). This chain's CDR3 is CASSLAQGFGELFF. In DNA form, the CDR3 reads TGTGCCAGCAGCTTAGCGCAGGGATTCGGGGAGCTGTTTTTT.

This chain uses TRBV4-2 with TRBJ2-5; TRBD2 matches at 8 bases. The assigned J gene may be wrong: the sequence end matches TRBJ2-7 better. The CDR3 is 13 amino acids. The germline V gene has CDR1 LGHNA and CDR2 YNFKEQ. CDR3 bases: TGTGCCAGCAGCCCCAAGACTAGCGTCGAGCAGTACTTC. It is translated as CASSPKTSVEQYF.

This chain joins TRBV6-6 and TRBJ2-7; D gene ambiguous. From germline, CDR1 is MNHNY and CDR2 SVGAGI (reference sequence). The CDR3 is made up of 14 amino acids. V lost 0 bases, J lost 0 bases, and 6 bases lay in between. Written as DNA, the CDR3 is TGTGCCAGCAGTTACTCTAGCAGCTCCTACGAGCAGTACTTC. This translates into CASSYSSSSYEQYF.

The V call is TRBV28, the J call TRBJ1-2; TRBD1 might be the D (5 bases). From germline, CDR1 is MDHEN and CDR2 SYDVKM. This CDR3 has 15 amino acids. V gave up 3 bases and J gave up 2 bases, with 13 bases separating them. As DNA, the CDR3 is TGTGCCAGCAGTTTCCCCCGGGCAGGGAACTATGGCTACACCTTC. Encoded protein: CASSFPRAGNYGYTF.

Only a few counts were recorded for this clone. This chain connects TRBV18 to TRBJ1-2; D gene uncertain. Germline loops: CDR1 KGHSH, CDR2 LQKENI. The CDR3 is 15 amino acids. V lost 3 bases to trimming and J lost 1 base, with 12 bases between them. Written as DNA, the CDR3 is TGTGCCAGCTCACCGCCCAGAGGGATTAACTATGGCTACACCTTC. Its protein product is CASSPPRGINYGYTF.

The chain combines TRBV9 with TRBJ1-1, with 8 positions matching TRBD1. The V gene's germline CDR1 is SGDLS and CDR2 YYNGEE. This CDR3 contains 18 residues. Trimming cost V 3 bases and J 0 bases; bases outside gene matches: 13. Written as DNA, the CDR3 is TGTGCCAGCAGCGCAACTCCGTCGACAGGGGCCATGAACACTGAAGCTTTCTTT. Translated, it gives CASSATPSTGAMNTEAFF.

The genes are TRBV28 and TRBJ1-4; perhaps TRBD1 as D (5 bases). The germline CDR1 and CDR2 sequences are MDHEN and SYDVKM. The length of the CDR3 is 14 residues. V was cut by 5 bases and J by 8 bases, with 15 bases left in between. CDR3 DNA sequence: TGTGCCAGCAGTCGGTCGGGGGTTGGAGAAAAACTGTTTTTT. This translates into CASSRSGVGEKLFF.

The V call is TRBV6-5, the J call TRBJ2-7, with TRBD1 as a possible D gene (5 bases). Looked up from germline, CDR1 is MNHEY and CDR2 is SVGAGI. Trimming cost V 2 bases and J 4 bases, with 12 bases left between them. This CDR3 contains 14 residues. The CDR3 nucleotides are TGTGCCAGCAGTTACAGGGGATCCGGTTACGAGCAGTACTTC. This sequence encodes CASSYRGSGYEQYF.

The V gene is TRBV5-6, the J gene TRBJ2-1, with TRBD1 identical over 8 bases. The CDR3 extends over 13 amino acids. V gave up 6 bases and J gave up 8 bases; unmatched junction bases: 7. Germline V gene sequence: CDR1 SGHDT, CDR2 YYEEEE. The CDR3 nucleotides read TGTGCCAGCATCTGGGGCAGGGGGCATGAGCAGTTCTTC. Protein sequence: CASIWGRGHEQFF.

This clone was found once. V is TRBV2 and J is TRBJ2-1; 8 bases are shared with TRBD1. Per the germline V gene, CDR1 is SNHLY and CDR2 is FYNNEI. CDR3 length: 16 amino acids. The trim removed 10 bases at V and 0 bases at J, leaving 11 bases unmatched. In DNA, the CDR3 is TGTGCCAAGAACCCGACAGGGGAAAGCTCCTACAATGAGCAGTTCTTC. This gives the protein CAKNPTGESSYNEQFF.

This clone was detected many times. This chain uses TRBV28 with TRBJ1-5; possibly TRBD1 for D (6 bases). This CDR3 is built from 15 residues. The V gene's germline CDR1 is MDHEN and CDR2 SYDVKM. Trimming stripped 6 bases from V and 0 bases from J, with 12 bases between. The DNA of the CDR3 is TGTGCCAGCAGCCTCCGACAGGATAGCAATCAGCCCCAGCATTTT. Its translation is CASSLRQDSNQPQHF.

The gene calls are TRBV7-9 and TRBJ2-7; TRBD2 agrees at 14 bases. The CDR3 has 18 residues. V was pared by 5 bases and J by 0 bases, with 9 bases of the junction left unmatched. The germline gives CDR1 SEHNR, CDR2 FQNEAQ (reference sequence). The CDR3 here is CASSEEGLAGVSSYEQYF. The CDR3 DNA follows: TGTGCCAGCAGCGAAGAGGGACTAGCGGGGGTTTCCTCCTACGAGCAGTACTTC.

The chain couples TRBV30 to TRBJ1-1; no firm D call. This CDR3 is built from 11 residues. V was pared by 1 base and J by 11 bases, with 11 bases between. The germline CDR1 and CDR2 sequences are GTSNPN and SVGIG (reference sequence). In DNA form, the CDR3 reads TGTGCCTGGAGTGCTGGCCTGGAGGCTTTCTTT. This translates into CAWSAGLEAFF.

This chain links TRBV28 with TRBJ2-5, with D hard to call. Germline V lookup: CDR1 MDHEN, CDR2 SYDVKM. This CDR3 has 13 amino acids. V shed 3 bases and J shed 0 bases, with 5 bases lying between them. The CDR3: CASSLANQETQYF. CDR3 nucleotide sequence: TGTGCCAGCAGTTTGGCAAACCAAGAGACCCAGTACTTC. The full variable domain, with the rest looked up from reference TRBV28 and TRBJ2-5, is DVKVTQSSRYLVKRTGEKVFLECVQDMDHENMFWYRQDPGLGLRLIYFSYDVKMKEKGDIPEGYSVSREKKERFSLILESASTNQTSMYLCASSLANQETQYFGPGTRLLVL.

Remarks on this clone: In the same sample, other DNA sequences code for this CDR3. The gene calls are TRBV5-1 and TRBJ1-5; no definite D call. This CDR3 region has 14 residues. V lost 0 bases to trimming and J lost 2 bases, with 6 bases between them. Germline assignment: CDR1 SGHRS and CDR2 YFSETQ. The CDR3 loop reads CASSLAGGNQPQHF. The DNA for the CDR3 is TGCGCCAGCAGCTTGGCCGGAGGCAATCAGCCCCAGCATTTT.

The chain joins TRBV4-1 to TRBJ1-1; 9 bases line up with TRBD1. Germline V gene sequence: CDR1 MGHRA, CDR2 YSYEKL. V shed 2 bases and J 4 bases; nucleotides not matched to a gene: 11. The CDR3 has 17 amino acids. The CDR3 nucleotides read TGCGCCAGCAGCCAACCGGGACAGGGTAGTTTTGGCACTGAAGCTTTCTTT. Protein product: CASSQPGQGSFGTEAFF.

This clone was observed a single time. The genes are TRBV4-1 and TRBJ1-5; D unclear. Germline V gives CDR1 MGHRA, CDR2 YSYEKL. V was pared by 1 base and J by 3 bases, with 10 bases between. The CDR3 sequence is 15 residues long. For the CDR3, the DNA is TGCGCCAGCAGCCAAGCGATATCAGACAATCAGCCCCAGCATTTT. This codes for CASSQAISDNQPQHF.

The chain employs TRBV19 and TRBJ2-7, with 10 bases fitting TRBD2. Germline CDR1 reads LNHDA; CDR2 reads SQIVND (reference sequence). The CDR3 totals 15 residues. V trimming: 3 bases; J trimming: 4 bases; junction bases outside the gene matches: 6. The chain's CDR3 is CASSMGSGGEYEQYF. CDR3 DNA: TGTGCCAGTAGTATGGGCAGCGGGGGGGAATACGAGCAGTACTTC.

This rearrangement joins TRBV29-1 to TRBJ2-7, with TRBD2 matching over 9 bases. The CDR3 runs 16 residues. The V and J ends lost 1 base and 3 bases, in that order; junction bases with no gene match: 10. CDR1 and CDR2 from the germline V gene are SQVTM and ANQGSEA. The CDR3 protein is CSVEGLGGRASYEQYF. In DNA form, the CDR3 reads TGCAGCGTTGAAGGATTAGGCGGGAGGGCGAGCTACGAGCAGTACTTC.

The rearrangement links TRBV11-2 to TRBJ1-3, with D maybe TRBD1 (6 bases). The germline V gene encodes CDR1 SGHAT and CDR2 FQNNGV. The CDR3 contains 14 residues. V lost 5 bases and J 1 base, leaving 9 bases between the germline ends. The CDR3, as DNA: TGTGCCAGCAGCCCCGGGACATCTGGAAACACCATATATTTT. Amino acid sequence: CASSPGTSGNTIYF.

This clone was recorded only once. This chain links TRBV28 with TRBJ1-2; D perhaps matches TRBD1 (6 bases). V lost 4 bases and J 3 bases, leaving 15 bases between the germline ends. This CDR3 region has 15 residues. CDR1 MDHEN and CDR2 SYDVKM come from the germline V gene. CDR3 residues: CASSYQGGVYYGYTF. The CDR3 DNA follows: TGTGCCAGCAGTTACCAAGGGGGGGTATACTATGGCTACACCTTC.

This chain connects TRBV5-6 to TRBJ1-5, with 7 bases that match TRBD1. The CDR3 has 14 residues. V lost 0 bases, J lost 6 bases, and 3 bases stayed unmatched. Germline V gives CDR1 SGHDT, CDR2 YYEEEE. The CDR3 DNA follows: TGTGCCAGCAGCTTGGGGACAGGTAGTCAGCCCCAGCATTTT. This codes for CASSLGTGSQPQHF. The whole variable domain, remainder taken from reference TRBV5-6 and TRBJ1-5, is DAGVTQSPTHLIKTRGQQVTLRCSPKSGHDTVSWYQQALGQGPQFIFQYYEEEERQRGNFPDRFSGHQFPNYSSELNVNALLLGDSALYLCASSLGTGSQPQHFGDGTRLSIL.

This rearrangement joins TRBV13 to TRBJ2-7; D possibly corresponds to TRBD1 (6 bases). V was pared by 4 bases and J by 5 bases, with 18 bases between. Germline values: CDR1 PRHDT, CDR2 FYEKMQ (reference sequence). The CDR3 is 15 amino acids. CDR3 DNA sequence: TGTGCCAGCAGCTCACCTAACAGGGTTCCCCACGAGCAGTACTTC. Its translation: CASSSPNRVPHEQYF.

This clone is a singleton in its sample. V and J are TRBV5-4 and TRBJ1-2, with a tentative D call TRBD1 (6 bases). The length of the CDR3 is 14 residues. Germline assignment: CDR1 SGHNT and CDR2 YYREEE (reference sequence). V lost 2 bases, J lost 2 bases, and 10 bases lay in between. The CDR3: CASSFGGLNYGYTF. In DNA form, the CDR3 reads TGTGCCAGCAGCTTCGGGGGGCTGAACTATGGCTACACCTTC.

This clone came up once. The CDR3 spells CASSLGQGIRWDGYTF. As DNA, the CDR3 is TGTGCCAGCAGCTTGGGACAGGGCATCCGTTGGGATGGCTACACCTTC. The rearrangement uses TRBV5-8 and TRBJ1-2; 7 bases agree with TRBD1. The V segment lost 0 bases and the J segment 6 bases; nucleotides outside the gene matches: 11. CDR3 size: 16 residues. CDR1 and CDR2 from the germline V gene are SGHTS and YDEGEE.

V gene TRBV5-1 combines with J gene TRBJ2-7; tentative D call: TRBD2 (5 bases). Germline V gene lookup returns CDR1 SGHRS and CDR2 YFSETQ. V dropped 3 bases and J dropped 4 bases, with 11 bases sitting between them. This CDR3 comprises 13 residues. CDR3 sequence (DNA): TGCGCCAGCAGCTCCGGCGGGCTTTACGAGCAGTACTTC. Its translation is CASSSGGLYEQYF.

This clone was seen only once. J is TRBJ2-1 and V is TRBV11-3, with unresolved D. CDR1 and CDR2 from the germline V gene are SGHNT and YENEEA. The CDR3 totals 14 residues. The ends were cut back, 0 bases at V and 5 bases at J, with 8 bases in the middle. The CDR3 DNA follows: TGTGCCAGCAGCTTAGATCAACTCAACAATGAGCAGTTCTTC. Translation: CASSLDQLNNEQFF.

The chain carries TRBV4-1 and TRBJ2-1; D not resolved. The CDR3 is 15 amino acids. V dropped 5 bases and J dropped 8 bases, with 19 bases sitting between them. Germline lookup yields CDR1 MGHRA and CDR2 YSYEKL. The CDR3 DNA sequence: TGCGCCAGCAGCGCCATATTACACCCGTCAGATGAGCAGTTCTTC. Amino acids: CASSAILHPSDEQFF.

The V call is TRBV9, the J call TRBJ2-7; D may be TRBD1 (6 bases). Looked up from germline, CDR1 is SGDLS and CDR2 is YYNGEE. The germline V and J ends were trimmed by 4 bases and 4 bases, with 12 bases remaining between them. CDR3 length: 13 amino acids. The chain's CDR3 is CASSKDSLYEQYF. The CDR3 nucleotides read TGTGCCAGCAGCAAGGACAGCTTATACGAGCAGTACTTC. Looking up the rest from reference TRBV9 and TRBJ2-7 gives the full variable domain: DSGVTQTPKHLITATGQRVTLRCSPRSGDLSVYWYQQSLDQGLQFLIQYYNGEERAKGNILERFSAQQFPDLHSELNLSSLELGDSALYFCASSKDSLYEQYFGPGTRLTVT.

This rearrangement joins TRBV27 to TRBJ2-1; perhaps TRBD2 as D (5 bases). This CDR3 comprises 14 residues. Germline V gives CDR1 MNHEY, CDR2 SMNVEV (reference sequence). V dropped 8 bases and J dropped 2 bases, with 13 bases sitting between them. DNA for the CDR3: TGTGCCAGCGGACTTCCTAGGACCTACAATGAGCAGTTCTTC. This translates into CASGLPRTYNEQFF.